The 21 T cell receptor beta chains below all came from one sample that was sequenced in a study of blood T cell repertoires in COVID-19. Clones were read by immunoSEQ multiplex PCR, and TCRdb kept only the in-frame ones, dropping some. Altogether fewer than 250,000 clones are present, around 84% being singletons, with the ten largest covering 15% to 20%. Sequencing was done on a sample of peripheral blood. Receptors were obtained from a man in his thirties or forties with active or convalescent COVID-19.

J is TRBJ2-7 and V is TRBV24-1; D gene ambiguous. Germline assignment: CDR1 KGHDR and CDR2 SFDVKD. CDR3 length equals 12 residues. Trimming shortened V by 1 base and J by 3 bases, and 3 bases separated the two germline ends. In DNA form, the CDR3 reads TGTGCCACCAGTGATTTCAACTACGAGCAGTACTTC. It specifies CATSDFNYEQYF.

This clone was seen only a few times. The chain links TRBV6-6 to TRBJ2-1; D may be TRBD1 (7 bases). Trimming cost V 7 bases and J 1 base, with 14 bases left between them. The germline V gene has CDR1 MNHNY and CDR2 SVGAGI (reference sequence). This CDR3 spans 15 amino acids. CDR3 nucleotide sequence: TGTGCCAGCACTTTCCAGGGGGGATCCTACAATGAGCAGTTCTTC. Its translation: CASTFQGGSYNEQFF.

About this clone: At one boundary the junction diverges from the germline segment, which might be a read error. The chain uses TRBV24-1 and TRBJ1-2; D unclear. Germline V gives CDR1 KGHDR, CDR2 SFDVKD. This CDR3 has 9 amino acids. The CDR3: CATSLAAAF. CDR3 bases: TGTGCCACCAGTCTAGCGGCAGCCTTC.

V usage is TRBV9 and J usage is TRBJ1-1; a weak D match, TRBD1 (6 bases). This CDR3 spans 13 amino acids. Germline CDR1 and CDR2: SGDLS and YYNGEE. V lost 4 bases and J 4 bases, leaving 11 bases between the germline ends. Here the CDR3 reads CASSLGGGTEAFF. The CDR3 region has the DNA TGTGCCAGCAGCCTAGGGGGGGGCACTGAAGCTTTCTTT.

J is TRBJ2-3 and V is TRBV2, with 8 bases matching TRBD2. Germline CDR1 reads SNHLY; CDR2 reads FYNNEI. V gave up 9 bases and J gave up 2 bases; unmatched junction bases: 10. The CDR3 length is 15 residues. This CDR3 reads CARQMGRGATDTQYF. As DNA, the CDR3 is TGTGCCAGACAGATGGGGCGGGGGGCCACAGATACGCAGTATTTT. Supplemented by reference TRBV2 and TRBJ2-3, the full variable domain reads EPEVTQTPSHQVTQMGQEVILRCVPISNHLYFYWYRQILGQKVEFLVSFYNNEISEKSEIFDDQFSVERPDGSNFTLKIRSTKLEDSAMYFCARQMGRGATDTQYFGPGTRLTVL.

This rearrangement joins TRBV21-1 to TRBJ2-3; the table's D call TRBD2 went unverified against the DNA. TRBV21-1 is tagged as a pseudogene. CDR3 length: 17 residues. CDR3 nucleotides: TGTGCCAGCAGCCCCCGAGGGACTTTCAATACCCCAGATACGCAGTATTTT. Amino acids: CASSPRGTFNTPDTQYF.

This chain uses TRBV6-5 with TRBJ2-3; D may be TRBD2 (6 bases). Germline V CDR1 and CDR2: MNHEY, SVGAGI. V was cut by 8 bases and J by 5 bases, with 14 bases left in between. CDR3 length: 13 residues. CDR3: CASRRDPRDTQYF. CDR3 sequence (DNA): TGTGCCAGCCGGAGGGACCCCAGAGATACGCAGTATTTT.

The chain joins TRBV12-3 or TRBV12-4 to TRBJ1-2, with TRBD1 identical over 7 bases. The CDR3 extends over 13 amino acids. The V and J ends lost 3 bases and 3 bases, in that order; junction bases with no gene match: 1. CDR3 region: CASSFGQDYGYTF. The DNA of the CDR3 is TGTGCCAGCAGTTTTGGACAGGACTATGGCTACACCTTC.

CDR3 sequence reads: CASSTSGTLGETQYF. In nucleotides, the CDR3 is TGCGCCAGCAGCACCTCCGGGACACTGGGAGAGACCCAGTACTTC. This chain uses TRBV5-1 with TRBJ2-5, with D perhaps TRBD1 (6 bases). Germline-derived CDR1 and CDR2 are SGHRS and YFSETQ. CDR3 length equals 15 residues. The germline V and J ends were trimmed by 4 bases and 4 bases, with 17 bases remaining between them.

V usage is TRBV7-6 and J usage is TRBJ2-2, with a tentative D call TRBD1 (5 bases). Trimming removed 0 bases from V and 2 bases from J, with 10 bases in between. CDR1 and CDR2 from the germline V gene are SGHVS and FNYEAQ. CDR3 length equals 16 residues. CDR3 bases: TGTGCCAGCAGCTTAGCGCACAGGCCCAACACCGGGGAGCTGTTTTTT. Protein: CASSLAHRPNTGELFF.

The chain employs TRBV6-1 and TRBJ2-1; 10 bases agree with TRBD2. The V gene end was trimmed by 8 bases and the J gene end by 9 bases; junction bases not matched to a gene: 13. CDR1 is MNHNS and CDR2 is SASEGT in the germline V gene. The CDR3 covers 15 residues. DNA for the CDR3: TGTGCCAGCGCCCTAGCGGGAGTTAGTGGGTCTGAGCAGTTCTTC. Translating gives CASALAGVSGSEQFF.

This clone was seen only a few times. The rearrangement uses TRBV5-1 and TRBJ2-3; D is perhaps TRBD1 (6 bases). Per germline, CDR1 SGHRS and CDR2 YFSETQ. The ends were cut back, 2 bases at V and 1 base at J, with 11 bases in the middle. The CDR3 contains 15 residues. CDR3 in amino acids: CASSFVDSRTDTQYF. Written as DNA, the CDR3 is TGCGCCAGCAGCTTTGTGGACAGTCGCACAGATACGCAGTATTTT.

The CDR3 loop is CASSPGQGESNEQFF. The CDR3 DNA is TGTGCCAGCAGTCCCGGACAGGGGGAAAGCAATGAGCAGTTCTTC. The chain joins TRBV6-6 to TRBJ2-1; 10 bases match TRBD1. This CDR3 has 15 residues. V lost 5 bases to trimming and J lost 6 bases; unmatched junction nucleotides: 7. Germline lookup yields CDR1 MNHNY and CDR2 SVGAGI (reference sequence).

The V and J genes are TRBV23-1 and TRBJ2-6; 7 bases map to TRBD1. TRBV23-1 is known as an ORF, though its function is uncertain. The CDR3 extends over 16 amino acids. V dropped 8 bases and J dropped 2; count of bases not matched to a gene: 9. The CDR3 sequence is CASWRQGEPGANVLTF. Here the CDR3 DNA reads TGCGCCAGCTGGAGACAGGGAGAGCCTGGGGCCAACGTCCTGACTTTC.

The chain employs TRBV9 and TRBJ2-5, with TRBD2 as a possible D gene (6 bases). V was shortened by 0 bases and J by 7 bases, with 19 bases between the two germline ends. The CDR3 extends over 16 amino acids. CDR1 and CDR2 (germline): SGDLS, YYNGEE. Here the CDR3 DNA reads TGTGCCAGCAGCGTAGCGAGCGAGCCCGGGCGGGGGACCCAGTACTTC. Protein sequence: CASSVASEPGRGTQYF.

This clone was seen a single time. The rearrangement links TRBV5-1 to TRBJ1-3; 12 bases match TRBD1. Germline CDR1 and CDR2: SGHRS and YFSETQ. Trimming took 3 bases from V and 4 from J; bases not matched to a gene: 8. The CDR3 sequence is 17 residues long. The CDR3 sequence is CASSSVGDRGPGNTIYF. The DNA of the CDR3 is TGCGCCAGCAGCTCGGTGGGGGACAGGGGGCCGGGAAACACCATATATTTT. The whole variable domain, remainder taken from reference TRBV5-1 and TRBJ1-3, is KAGVTQTPRYLIKTRGQQVTLSCSPISGHRSVSWYQQTPGQGLQFLFEYFSETQRNKGNFPGRFSGRQFSNSRSEMNVSTLELGDSALYLCASSSVGDRGPGNTIYFGEGSWLTVV.

This clone occurred once. The chain has TRBV4-3 and TRBJ2-1, with D possibly TRBD2 on 6 matching bases. Trimming shortened V by 0 bases and J by 3 bases, and 18 bases separated the two germline ends. This CDR3 comprises 18 residues. CDR1 and CDR2 (germline): LGHNA, YSLEER. The CDR3 nucleotides are TGCGCCAGCAGCCAAGATGGCCTAGGGGCGGGATTCTACAATGAGCAGTTCTTC. Translating gives CASSQDGLGAGFYNEQFF.

V is TRBV30 and J is TRBJ1-6; D is unclear. The V gene's germline CDR1 is GTSNPN and CDR2 SVGIG (reference sequence). Trimming took 4 bases from V and 8 from J, leaving 15 bases between them. CDR3 length: 14 amino acids. This chain's CDR3 is CAWNQYWADSPLHF. CDR3 coding DNA: TGTGCCTGGAACCAATACTGGGCCGATTCACCCCTCCACTTT.

The V and J genes are TRBV6-2 or TRBV6-3 and TRBJ1-5; no reliable D call. The CDR3 spans 14 residues. Trimming took off 6 bases at V and 0 bases at J, with 9 bases between the two ends. CDR1 and CDR2 from the germline V gene are MNHEY and SVGEGT. The CDR3 DNA reads as TGTGCCAGCAGCCTACAGTATAGCAATCAGCCCCAGCATTTT. The encoded protein is CASSLQYSNQPQHF.

This clone was observed a few times. The J gene is TRBJ1-4, the V gene TRBV16; D perhaps matches TRBD1 (5 bases). V was clipped by 4 bases and J by 4 bases, with 10 bases between them. The CDR3 has 14 residues. CDR1 and CDR2 from the germline V gene are KGHSY and FQNENV. CDR3 protein: CASSRSGFNEKLFF. CDR3 DNA sequence: TGTGCCAGCAGCCGCTCAGGGTTTAATGAAAAACTGTTTTTT.

J is TRBJ1-2 and V is TRBV5-1, with 9 bases matching TRBD1. This CDR3 comprises 16 residues. CDR1 and CDR2 (germline): SGHRS, YFSETQ. V lost 4 bases to trimming and J lost 8 bases; unmatched junction nucleotides: 15. As DNA, the CDR3 is TGCGCCAGCAGCCCCACTACTAAACAGGGGGCGAGGGGCTACACCTTC. This encodes CASSPTTKQGARGYTF.